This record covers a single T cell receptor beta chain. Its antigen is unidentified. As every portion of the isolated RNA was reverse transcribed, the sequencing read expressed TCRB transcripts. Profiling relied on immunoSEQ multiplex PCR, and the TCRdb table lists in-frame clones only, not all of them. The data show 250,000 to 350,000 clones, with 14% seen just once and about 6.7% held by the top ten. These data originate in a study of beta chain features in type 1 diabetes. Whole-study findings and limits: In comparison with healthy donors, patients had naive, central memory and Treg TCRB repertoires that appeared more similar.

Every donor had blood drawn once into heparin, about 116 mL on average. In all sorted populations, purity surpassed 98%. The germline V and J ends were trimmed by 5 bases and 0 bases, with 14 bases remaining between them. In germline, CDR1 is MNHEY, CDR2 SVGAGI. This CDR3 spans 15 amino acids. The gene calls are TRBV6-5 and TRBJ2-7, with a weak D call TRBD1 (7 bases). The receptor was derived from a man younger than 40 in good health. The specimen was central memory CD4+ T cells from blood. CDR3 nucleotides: TGTGCCAGCAGTGGAGGGGGCGCGTTCTCCTACGAGCAGTACTTC. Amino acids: CASSGGGAFSYEQYF.